The 14 T cell receptor beta chains listed next were all sequenced from one sample in a study of regulatory T cells in long-lasting Graves disease. Construction of TCR beta libraries relied on iRepertoire HTBI primers and on Arm-PCR targeting CDR3 regions. TCRdb re-derived calls from the multiplex PCR reads in MiXCR, one entry per CDR3 protein. The sample records 300,000 to 500,000 distinct CDR3 sequences, around 21% being singletons. Sample time point: persistent/refractory GD, antithyroid drugs over 5 years with positive TRAb. After RNA was extracted from PBMCs, the TCR library was made from it. Sample: peripheral blood mononuclear cells (PBMCs), taken when the disease was refractory, from a patient treated with antithyroid drugs. The receptors were sampled from a female donor with Graves disease.

In this sample, this clonotype turned up many times. This chain joins TRBV27 and TRBJ2-5; D unclear. CDR1 and CDR2 (germline): MNHEY, SMNVEV (reference sequence). Trimming took off 5 bases at V and 1 base at J, with 14 bases between the two ends. This CDR3 has 15 amino acids. CDR3 protein: CASSPRANGQETQYF. CDR3 in DNA: TGTGCCAGCAGTCCCCGGGCCAACGGCCAAGAGACCCAGTACTTC.

The V call is TRBV19, the J call TRBJ2-5; maybe TRBD2 (5 bases). CDR3 size: 14 residues. Germline loops: CDR1 LNHDA, CDR2 SQIVND (reference sequence). The V and J ends lost 0 bases and 5 bases respectively, with 10 bases between them. For the CDR3, the DNA is TGTGCCAGTAGTATAGATGGGAGTACGGAGACCCAGTACTTC. Translation: CASSIDGSTETQYF.

J is TRBJ1-3 and V is TRBV6-2 or TRBV6-3, with TRBD1 matching 10 bases. The V and J ends lost 0 bases and 0 bases, in that order; junction bases with no gene match: 2. Germline V gene sequence: CDR1 MNHEY, CDR2 SVGEGT. The CDR3 totals 17 residues. The CDR3 DNA sequence: TGTGCCAGCAGTTACTCGACAGGGGGCCCCTCTGGAAACACCATATATTTT. Translation gives CASSYSTGGPSGNTIYF.

Details on this clonotype: This may stem from a read error, because a much larger clone lies one nucleotide away. The chain links TRBV6-9 to TRBJ2-7; 8 positions match TRBD2. Germline V gene data show CDR1 as MNHGY and CDR2 as SVAAGI. The CDR3 runs to 16 residues. V was pared by 3 bases and J by 2 bases, with 9 bases of the junction left unmatched. The CDR3 DNA reads TGTGCCAGCAGTTACACTACTAGCGGAGGGACCTACGAGCAGTACTTC. Its translation is CASSYTTSGGTYEQYF.

The sample holds a few counts of this clonotype. CDR3 coding DNA: TGCGCCAGCAGCTCACAGGGGGAACCAATGAACACTGAAGCTTTCTTT. Translating it yields CASSSQGEPMNTEAFF. V is TRBV5-1 and J is TRBJ1-1; TRBD1 aligns across 8 bases. The germline V gene has CDR1 SGHRS and CDR2 YFSETQ. With 3 bases clipped from V and 0 bases from J, the junction kept 7 bases outside the gene matches. The CDR3 consists of 16 residues.

This clonotype was counted between two and nine times. The V call is TRBV9, the J call TRBJ2-2; tentatively, D is TRBD2 (6 bases). Trimming pared 0 bases from V and 3 bases from J, leaving 12 bases between. Germline values: CDR1 SGDLS, CDR2 YYNGEE. The CDR3 is 16 residues long. The CDR3 DNA sequence: TGTGCCAGCAGCGTAGCGTCGGGAGTTGACACCGGGGAGCTGTTTTTT. It is translated as CASSVASGVDTGELFF.

The V gene is TRBV25-1, the J gene TRBJ1-1; no clear D. CDR1 is MGHDK and CDR2 is SYGVNS in the germline V gene. The CDR3 loop spans 16 amino acids. Trimming removed 1 base at V and 1 base at J, with 13 bases between. CDR3 sequence (DNA): TGTGCCAGCAGTGAATCTAGTAACTCAGGGAACACTGAAGCTTTCTTT. The encoded protein is CASSESSNSGNTEAFF.

This clonotype has ten or more counts. The genes are TRBV13 and TRBJ2-6, with TRBD2 as a possible D gene (5 bases). V lost 6 bases, J lost 6 bases, and 9 bases lay in between. The CDR3 covers 13 residues. The germline V gene encodes CDR1 PRHDT and CDR2 FYEKMQ (reference sequence). CDR3 sequence (DNA): TGTGCCAGCAGGAGGGATGAGGCCAACGTCCTGACTTTC. Residues: CASRRDEANVLTF.

This clonotype was seen ten or more times. The chain has TRBV11-2 and TRBJ2-7, with TRBD2 identical over 8 bases. Germline V gene sequence: CDR1 SGHAT, CDR2 FQNNGV. CDR3 length equals 16 residues. V gave up 4 bases and J gave up 2 bases; unmatched junction bases: 10. The CDR3 DNA follows: TGTGCCAGCAGCTCTCTCAGACTAGCGACCGCCTACGAGCAGTACTTC. As protein: CASSSLRLATAYEQYF.

In this sample, this clonotype turned up many times. The chain couples TRBV12-3 or TRBV12-4 to TRBJ2-5; the D gene could be TRBD1 or TRBD2 (5 bases each). This CDR3 is built from 15 residues. V was trimmed by 3 bases and J by 7 bases, leaving 18 bases between them. The CDR3 coding sequence is TGTGCCAGCAGTTTGCTGGGCCGGATGGGACCGACCCAGTACTTC. Amino acids: CASSLLGRMGPTQYF.

The table lists this clonotype with a few counts. The chain uses TRBV11-2 and TRBJ2-1; 13 bases match TRBD2. The CDR3 is 17 residues long. The germline V gene has CDR1 SGHAT and CDR2 FQNNGV. With 5 bases clipped from V and 8 bases from J, the junction kept 12 bases outside the gene matches. The CDR3 protein is CASSILRTSGSLHEQFF. CDR3 coding DNA: TGTGCCAGCAGCATCCTGCGGACTAGCGGGAGTCTCCATGAGCAGTTCTTC.

V usage is TRBV4-3 and J usage is TRBJ2-5, with D perhaps given as TRBD1 or TRBD2 (5 bases each). Germline V gene lookup returns CDR1 LGHNA and CDR2 YSLEER. The CDR3 loop spans 15 amino acids. The V and J ends lost 0 bases and 1 base respectively, with 9 bases between them. The CDR3 sequence is CASSQERGGQETQYF. The CDR3 region has the DNA TGCGCCAGCAGCCAAGAGAGGGGCGGCCAAGAGACCCAGTACTTC.

The chain recombines TRBV6-2 or TRBV6-3 with TRBJ2-1; 8 bases map to TRBD2. The germline V gene encodes CDR1 MNHEY and CDR2 SVGEGT. The CDR3 sequence is 14 residues long. V lost 7 bases and J lost 5; bases outside the gene matches: 7. As DNA, the CDR3 is TGTGCCAGCACCATGTTACTAGCGGACAATGAGCAGTTCTTC. It codes for CASTMLLADNEQFF.

In this sample, this clonotype turned up a few times. The genes are TRBV27 and TRBJ1-1, with a possible D match to TRBD1 (6 bases). The CDR3 totals 13 residues. V was clipped by 6 bases and J by 1 base, with 9 bases between them. Germline V gives CDR1 MNHEY, CDR2 SMNVEV (reference sequence). CDR3 DNA sequence: TGTGCCAGCAGGACAGGATCGAACACTGAAGCTTTCTTT. Encoded protein: CASRTGSNTEAFF.